These T cell receptor beta chains were read from a single sample in a study of graft-versus-host responses after intestinal transplantation. Assay: immunoSEQ multiplex PCR; the TCRdb copy retains only in-frame clones and omits some. The sample lists just over 40,000 clones; around 96% were seen once. For these TCRs, the target antigens are not known. The sample was unstimulated CD8+ T cells sorted from spleen or lymph node cells, taken before transplant. These receptors were obtained from a human donor who was the organ donor for an intestinal transplant. CDR3s include the opening cysteine and the closing phenylalanine or tryptophan. D genes are given only for firm matches. The listing skips clone size in some rows; elsewhere it reads once, few, many or a size class.

CDR3aa,CDR3nt,v_gene,j_gene,d_gene,abundance
CASSKASSGGGLYNEQFF,TGTGCCAGCAGCAAAGCGTCTAGCGGGGGGGGTTTGTACAATGAGCAGTTCTTC,TRBV21-1,TRBJ2-1,NA,NA
CATSRATGGLYEQYF,TGTGCCACCAGCAGAGCTACAGGGGGGCTCTACGAGCAGTACTTC,TRBV15,TRBJ2-7,TRBD1,NA
CASSIFGNTEAFF,TGTGCCAGTAGTATATTCGGGAACACTGAAGCTTTCTTT,TRBV19,TRBJ1-1,NA,NA
CASIEDSWPNAEAFF,TGTGCCAGTATCGAGGACAGTTGGCCCAACGCTGAAGCTTTCTTT,TRBV19,TRBJ1-1,NA,NA
CASSQGVRWPQHF,TGCGCCAGCAGCCAAGGGGTTCGATGGCCCCAGCATTTT,TRBV4-1,TRBJ1-5,NA,NA
CASSPGGTGDWVQFF,TGTGCCAGTAGTCCAGGGGGGACAGGGGATTGGGTGCAGTTCTTC,TRBV19,TRBJ2-1,TRBD1,NA
CASSPIAGPYNEQFF,TGCGCCAGCAGCCCTATAGCGGGGCCCTACAATGAGCAGTTCTTC,TRBV4-3,TRBJ2-1,TRBD2,NA
CASSLSKGLGEAFF,TGTGCCAGCAGTTTATCGAAGGGGTTGGGGGAGGCTTTCTTT,TRBV27,TRBJ1-1,NA,NA
CASSPPGGANYGYTF,TGTGCCAGCTCACCGCCCGGGGGCGCCAACTATGGCTACACCTTC,TRBV18,TRBJ1-2,NA,NA
CASSPDHTLTDTQYF,TGTGCCAGCAGTCCGGACCATACCCTCACAGATACGCAGTATTTT,TRBV6-5,TRBJ2-3,NA,NA
CASSVEGGTGELFF,TGTGCCAGCAGCGTAGAGGGGGGCACCGGGGAGCTGTTTTTT,TRBV9,TRBJ2-2,NA,NA
CASSYSRGQTNTQYF,TGTGCCAGCAGTTACTCGCGGGGCCAAACGAATACGCAGTATTTT,TRBV6-5,TRBJ2-3,NA,NA
CASTYRGYYGYTF,TGTGCCAGCACCTACAGGGGTTACTATGGCTACACCTTC,TRBV18,TRBJ1-2,TRBD1,NA
CASSWTSGGATGELFF,TGTGCCAGCAGTTGGACTAGCGGGGGGGCCACCGGGGAGCTGTTTTTT,TRBV6-5,TRBJ2-2,TRBD2,few
CASSQGRDSSYEQYF,TGCGCCAGCAGCCAAGGGAGGGACAGCTCCTACGAGCAGTACTTC,TRBV4-3,TRBJ2-7,NA,NA
CASSAGELFF,TGTGCCAGCAGTGCCGGGGAGCTGTTTTTT,TRBV2,TRBJ2-2,NA,once
CAISADPDVETQYF,TGTGCCATAAGCGCGGACCCTGACGTGGAGACCCAGTACTTC,TRBV10-3,TRBJ2-5,NA,NA
CATRPWTGAGIETQYF,TGTGCCACCAGACCTTGGACAGGGGCTGGGATTGAGACCCAGTACTTC,TRBV19,TRBJ2-5,TRBD1,NA
CASSLLRQGDNEQFF,TGTGCCAGCAGCTTATTGCGGCAGGGGGACAATGAGCAGTTCTTC,TRBV11-1,TRBJ2-1,TRBD1,NA
CASSHSLIGTIGAEQYF,TGTGCCAGCAGCCATTCGTTAATCGGGACAATAGGGGCCGAGCAGTACTTC,TRBV4-2,TRBJ2-7,NA,NA
CASSWGTGELFF,TGTGCCAGCAGCTGGGGCACCGGGGAGCTGTTTTTT,TRBV5-4,TRBJ2-2,NA,NA
CASSLAVEDPQETQYF,TGTGCCAGCAGTTTAGCAGTGGAGGATCCTCAAGAGACCCAGTACTTC,TRBV27,TRBJ2-5,NA,NA
CASSNGQGFGDHWRRPQHF,TGTGCCAGCAGCAACGGACAGGGGTTCGGTGATCATTGGCGTCGGCCCCAGCATTTT,TRBV7-9,TRBJ1-5,TRBD1,NA
CASRGQDTGELFF,TGTGCCAGCAGGGGTCAAGACACCGGGGAGCTGTTTTTT,TRBV6-5,TRBJ2-2,NA,NA
CASSVRLAGAYNEQFF,TGTGCCAGCAGCGTAAGGCTAGCGGGGGCCTACAATGAGCAGTTCTTC,TRBV9,TRBJ2-1,TRBD2,NA
CASSSGLAGPKNIQYF,TGTGCCAGCAGCTCCGGACTAGCGGGGCCAAAAAACATTCAGTACTTC,TRBV7-9,TRBJ2-4,TRBD2,NA
CASSGRDRETYDGYTF,TGTGCCAGCAGCGGCCGGGACAGGGAGACTTATGATGGCTACACCTTC,TRBV21-1,TRBJ1-2,NA,NA
CASSLLAGRYNEQFF,TGTGCCAGCAGCTTACTAGCGGGGAGATACAATGAGCAGTTCTTC,TRBV6-6,TRBJ2-1,TRBD2,NA
CSVFNPTGSGPQNQPQHF,TGCAGCGTTTTTAACCCTACGGGCTCAGGGCCTCAAAATCAGCCCCAGCATTTT,TRBV29-1,TRBJ1-5,NA,NA
CASSRPALQGADYGYTF,TGTGCCAGTAGTAGGCCGGCACTACAGGGGGCGGATTACGGCTACACCTTC,TRBV19,TRBJ1-2,TRBD1,NA
CASSSLGQPQHF,TGTGCCAGCAGCTCCTTGGGTCAGCCCCAGCATTTT,TRBV13,TRBJ1-5,NA,NA
CAWSAGLGGTDTQYF,TGTGCCTGGAGTGCCGGACTAGGGGGAACAGATACGCAGTATTTT,TRBV30,TRBJ2-3,NA,NA
CSGEGAVGAFF,TGCAGCGGGGAGGGGGCGGTTGGAGCTTTCTTT,TRBV29-1,TRBJ1-1,TRBD1,NA
CASSTGYNSPLHF,TGTGCCAGCTCTACAGGGTATAATTCACCCCTCCACTTT,TRBV6-6,TRBJ1-6,NA,NA
CASSVGQGSGTTDTQYF,TGTGCCAGCAGCGTAGGGCAGGGGTCAGGTACCACAGATACGCAGTATTTT,TRBV9,TRBJ2-3,NA,NA
CASSKLVNSYEQYF,TGCGCCAGCAGCAAACTAGTAAACTCCTACGAGCAGTACTTC,TRBV4-1,TRBJ2-7,NA,once
CASSLTGSGGYTF,TGTGCCAGCAGCTTAACGGGGTCGGGTGGCTACACCTTC,TRBV7-3,TRBJ1-2,NA,NA
CASSSPRQGYEQYF,TGTGCCAGCAGTTCACCACGACAGGGTTACGAGCAGTACTTC,TRBV6-1,TRBJ2-7,TRBD1,NA
CASSVSQGWGSPLHF,TGTGCCAGCTCAGTTTCACAGGGATGGGGATCACCCCTCCACTTT,TRBV18,TRBJ1-6,NA,NA
CASSQLSGDTGELFF,TGCGCCAGCAGCCAGCTTAGCGGGGACACCGGGGAGCTGTTTTTT,TRBV4-3,TRBJ2-2,TRBD2,NA
CASSYGEYQPQHF,TGTGCCAGCAGTTACGGTGAATATCAGCCCCAGCATTTT,TRBV6-6,TRBJ1-5,NA,once
CASSFIGSPLHF,TGTGCCAGCAGCTTCATAGGTTCACCCCTCCACTTT,TRBV7-6,TRBJ1-6,NA,NA
CASSHTGDRNSPLHF,TGTGCCAGCAGCCACACAGGGGACCGTAATTCACCCCTCCACTTT,TRBV16,TRBJ1-6,TRBD1,NA
CASTPSDSYSNQPQHF,TGTGCCAGCACCCCATCGGACAGTTATAGCAATCAGCCCCAGCATTTT,TRBV2,TRBJ1-5,NA,NA
CASSQVAAKQGYSGANVLTF,TGTGCCAGCAGCCAAGTCGCGGCAAAACAGGGGTACTCTGGGGCCAACGTCCTGACTTTC,TRBV4-2,TRBJ2-6,TRBD1,NA
CASSVEGSLNSPLHF,TGTGCCAGCAGCGTAGAAGGCAGCCTTAATTCACCCCTCCACTTT,TRBV9,TRBJ1-6,NA,NA
CASSGGLHGNTGELFF,TGTGCCAGCAGCGGAGGACTTCATGGGAACACCGGGGAGCTGTTTTTT,TRBV9,TRBJ2-2,NA,NA